These 16 T cell receptor beta chains were all obtained from the same sample, sequenced in a study of control samples from healthy donors and cancer patients. TCRdb's table, derived via immunoSEQ multiplex PCR, lists solely in-frame clones and lacks some. The table shows 160,000 or so clones, with just over 95% occurring only once. The sequencing sample was made of blood. The receptors originated from a woman in her twenties or thirties in good health.

V and J are TRBV18 and TRBJ2-1; D is unresolved. V was pared by 1 base and J by 7 bases, with 2 bases between. The CDR3 has 11 amino acids. The germline V gene encodes CDR1 KGHSH and CDR2 LQKENI. Here the CDR3 DNA reads TGTGCCAGCTCACCACAAAATGAGCAGTTCTTC. It specifies CASSPQNEQFF. Supplemented by reference TRBV18 and TRBJ2-1, the full variable domain reads NAGVMQNPRHLVRRRGQEARLRCSPMKGHSHVYWYRQLPEEGLKFMVYLQKENIIDESGMPKERFSAEFPKEGPSILRIQQVVRGDSAAYFCASSPQNEQFFGPGTRLTVL.

This rearrangement joins TRBV5-1 to TRBJ1-1; D unresolved. V was shortened by 4 bases and J by 1 base, with 11 bases between the two germline ends. The CDR3 loop spans 14 amino acids. CDR1 is SGHRS, CDR2 YFSETQ, per germline. The CDR3 DNA is TGCGCCAGCAGCCCCCCTCGTTCGAACACTGAAGCTTTCTTT. Translation: CASSPPRSNTEAFF. Looking up the rest from reference TRBV5-1 and TRBJ1-1 gives the full variable domain: KAGVTQTPRYLIKTRGQQVTLSCSPISGHRSVSWYQQTPGQGLQFLFEYFSETQRNKGNFPGRFSGRQFSNSRSEMNVSTLELGDSALYLCASSPPRSNTEAFFGQGTRLTVV.

V usage is TRBV5-1 and J usage is TRBJ1-2, with unresolved D. Germline V gives CDR1 SGHRS, CDR2 YFSETQ. The CDR3 totals 13 residues. V was shortened by 0 bases and J by 3 bases, with 6 bases between the two germline ends. CDR3 nucleotide sequence: TGCGCCAGCAGCTTGGCAGACTACTATGGCTACACCTTC. It translates to CASSLADYYGYTF.

This chain connects TRBV14 to TRBJ1-3; D unclear. The CDR3 runs to 16 residues. The ends were cut back, 0 bases at V and 0 bases at J, with 9 bases in the middle. Germline V gene data show CDR1 as SGHDN and CDR2 as FVKESK. The CDR3 bases are TGTGCCAGCAGCCAAGAAAGGGCGAACTCTGGAAACACCATATATTTT. Encoded protein: CASSQERANSGNTIYF.

This chain joins TRBV10-3 and TRBJ1-5; no firm D call. V lost 4 bases and J lost 1, with 2 bases in between. The length of the CDR3 is 12 residues. Germline values: CDR1 ENHRY, CDR2 SYGVKD. CDR3 residues: CAISGSNQPQHF. The CDR3 bases are TGTGCCATCAGTGGAAGCAATCAGCCCCAGCATTTT.

The gene calls are TRBV7-3 and TRBJ2-1, with a tentative D call TRBD1 (6 bases). This CDR3 region has 16 residues. Between the trimmed V and J ends, which lost 5 bases and 2 bases, there was a span of 16 bases. Germline V gene lookup returns CDR1 SGHTA and CDR2 FQGTGA. CDR3 amino acids: CASSPRDTLAYNEQFF. CDR3 in DNA: TGTGCCAGCAGCCCTCGGGACACCCTGGCCTACAATGAGCAGTTCTTC.

This clone was recorded only once. V gene TRBV6-2 or TRBV6-3 combines with J gene TRBJ2-7; the match to TRBD1 covers 7 bases. The V and J ends lost 4 bases and 4 bases, in that order; junction bases with no gene match: 4. The CDR3 totals 13 residues. Germline lookup yields CDR1 MNHEY and CDR2 SVGEGT. CDR3 in amino acids: CASSWDSKYEQYF. CDR3 in DNA: TGTGCCAGCAGTTGGGACAGCAAATACGAGCAGTACTTC.

This clone was detected only a few times. The genes are TRBV6-1 and TRBJ1-5, with 12 positions matching TRBD1. CDR3 length: 16 residues. From germline, CDR1 is MNHNS and CDR2 SASEGT. Losses at the gene ends were 4 bases for V and 2 bases for J; bases not matched to a gene: 3. The CDR3 here is CASSAGTGGRNQPQHF. The CDR3 nucleotides are TGTGCCAGCAGTGCCGGGACAGGGGGCCGCAATCAGCCCCAGCATTTT.

V and J are TRBV20-1 and TRBJ1-2, with TRBD1 as a possible D gene (5 bases). From germline, CDR1 is DFQATT and CDR2 SNEGSKA (reference sequence). The CDR3 has 11 residues. Between the trimmed V and J ends, which lost 7 bases and 3 bases, there was a span of 9 bases. The CDR3 nucleotides read TGCAGTGTTTTAGGGGACTATGGCTACACCTTC. Translated, it gives CSVLGDYGYTF.

This chain uses TRBV28 with TRBJ1-1; the D is unclear. With 3 bases removed from V and 0 bases from J, the gap between germline ends came to 8 bases. The CDR3 consists of 14 residues. CDR1 is MDHEN and CDR2 is SYDVKM in the germline V gene. DNA for the CDR3: TGTGCCAGCAGTTTCGAGGGCGTGAACACTGAAGCTTTCTTT. Protein: CASSFEGVNTEAFF.

The J gene is TRBJ2-3, the V gene TRBV7-6, with 7 positions matching TRBD1. With V trimmed by 1 base and J by 0 bases, 7 bases remained unmatched. The CDR3 runs 17 residues. CDR1 SGHVS and CDR2 FNYEAQ come from the germline V gene. As DNA, the CDR3 is TGTGCCAGCAGCTTAGGCCCCGGGACAGCAAGCACAGATACGCAGTATTTT. It yields the protein CASSLGPGTASTDTQYF.

This chain links TRBV29-1 with TRBJ2-1; D possibly corresponds to TRBD2 (6 bases). The CDR3 extends over 12 amino acids. Looked up from germline, CDR1 is SQVTM and CDR2 is ANQGSEA. V lost 1 base and J 11 bases, leaving 12 bases between the germline ends. The CDR3 DNA is TGCAGCGTTGAAGTCACCCGGGAGAAGCAGTTCTTC. It specifies CSVEVTREKQFF.

This chain joins TRBV6-6 and TRBJ1-5, with D perhaps TRBD1 (6 bases). The CDR3 covers 14 residues. V was pared by 7 bases and J by 4 bases, with 14 bases between. In germline, CDR1 is MNHNY, CDR2 SVGAGI (reference sequence). The CDR3 sequence is CASTPGHGNQPQHF. CDR3 coding DNA: TGTGCCAGCACCCCGGGACACGGGAATCAGCCCCAGCATTTT.

This rearrangement joins TRBV20-1 to TRBJ2-5; D not certain. CDR3 size: 9 residues. The germline CDR1 and CDR2 sequences are DFQATT and SNEGSKA (reference sequence). V lost 8 bases and J 1 base, leaving 2 bases between the germline ends. The CDR3 sequence: CSTQETQYF. Written as DNA, the CDR3 is TGCAGTACCCAAGAGACCCAGTACTTC.

This sequence joins TRBV6-5 and TRBJ2-7, with D perhaps matching TRBD1 (6 bases). Trimming left V 7 bases short and J 2 bases short, with 18 bases between. Germline V gene lookup returns CDR1 MNHEY and CDR2 SVGAGI. CDR3 length: 15 amino acids. DNA of the CDR3: TGTGCCAGCAAGGAGACGGGACACAATGCCTACGAGCAGTACTTC. Encoded protein: CASKETGHNAYEQYF.

This chain links TRBV5-1 with TRBJ2-7; D tentatively reads TRBD1 or TRBD2 (5 bases each). V lost 4 bases to trimming and J lost 6 bases, with 17 bases between them. Germline lookup yields CDR1 SGHRS and CDR2 YFSETQ. The CDR3 spans 14 residues. The CDR3 here is CASSPTRGRVEQYF. CDR3 bases: TGCGCCAGCAGCCCCACCCGGGGCCGGGTCGAGCAGTACTTC. Full variable domain (remainder filled in from reference TRBV5-1 and TRBJ2-7): KAGVTQTPRYLIKTRGQQVTLSCSPISGHRSVSWYQQTPGQGLQFLFEYFSETQRNKGNFPGRFSGRQFSNSRSEMNVSTLELGDSALYLCASSPTRGRVEQYFGPGTRLTVT.